A single sample is the source of the 13 T cell receptor beta chains below, sequenced in a study of sequential checkpoint blockade in melanoma. Specified treatment: randomized to nivolumab then ipilimumab (arm A) or the reverse (arm B). The assay was immunoSEQ multiplex PCR, and TCRdb's table has in-frame clones only and misses some. The sample has about 12,000 clones, over 75% seen once; the top ten hold roughly 7.5%. The sequencing used CD8+ T cells sorted from blood (inferred from file names), collected from a patient given nivolumab and ipilimumab in sequence. These receptors were taken from a human donor with melanoma.

A remark on this clone: One end of the junction does not line up with germline, which may come from a read error. This chain uses TRBV10-2 with TRBJ2-5, with a possible D match to TRBD2 (5 bases). Germline V lookup: CDR1 WSHSY, CDR2 SAAADI. This CDR3 contains 11 residues. CDR3 sequence: CASMVGEAQYF. The CDR3 coding sequence is TGCGCCAGCATGGTGGGAGAGGCCCAGTACTTC.

This chain connects TRBV27 to TRBJ2-6, with 8 bases identical to TRBD2. The length of the CDR3 is 18 residues. Looked up from germline, CDR1 is MNHEY and CDR2 is SMNVEV (reference sequence). Unmatched junction bases numbered 10, after V lost 6 bases and J lost 0 bases. As DNA, the CDR3 is TGTGCCAGCAGCCCGTCACTAGCGGTATTCTCTGGGGCCAACGTCCTGACTTTC. It encodes CASSPSLAVFSGANVLTF. Full variable domain (remainder filled in from reference TRBV27 and TRBJ2-6): EAQVTQNPRYLITVTGKKLTVTCSQNMNHEYMSWYRQDPGLGLRQIYYSMNVEVTDKGDVPEGYKVSRKEKRNFPLILESPSPNQTSLYFCASSPSLAVFSGANVLTFGAGSRLTVL.

The chain recombines TRBV13 with TRBJ1-3; 7 nucleotides align to TRBD1. The CDR3 is 16 residues long. V was pared by 5 bases and J by 0 bases, with 7 bases of the junction left unmatched. CDR1 is PRHDT, CDR2 FYEKMQ, per germline (reference sequence). DNA of the CDR3: TGTGCCAGCAGCCTTGAGGGACAGAACTCTGGAAACACCATATATTTT. Encoded protein: CASSLEGQNSGNTIYF.

The J gene is TRBJ1-2, the V gene TRBV27, with a tentative D call TRBD1 (6 bases). Looked up from germline, CDR1 is MNHEY and CDR2 is SMNVEV (reference sequence). This CDR3 comprises 14 residues. The ends were cut back, 1 base at V and 8 bases at J, with 14 bases in the middle. CDR3 amino acids: CASSLYGGEDGYTF. Written as DNA, the CDR3 is TGTGCCAGCAGTTTATATGGGGGCGAGGACGGCTACACCTTC.

This chain links TRBV9 with TRBJ2-3, with TRBD1 as a possible D gene (6 bases). Germline loops: CDR1 SGDLS, CDR2 YYNGEE. The CDR3 sequence is 13 residues long. V dropped 4 bases and J dropped 6 bases, with 12 bases sitting between them. CDR3 nucleotide sequence: TGTGCCAGCAGCATCAACAGGGCTGATACGCAGTATTTT. It translates to CASSINRADTQYF. The full variable domain, its missing parts supplied by reference TRBV9 and TRBJ2-3, is DSGVTQTPKHLITATGQRVTLRCSPRSGDLSVYWYQQSLDQGLQFLIQYYNGEERAKGNILERFSAQQFPDLHSELNLSSLELGDSALYFCASSINRADTQYFGPGTRLTVL.

The chain joins TRBV7-9 to TRBJ2-7; no clear D gene. The germline V gene has CDR1 SEHNR and CDR2 FQNEAQ (reference sequence). This CDR3 region has 15 residues. Deletions cut 1 base from V and 2 bases from J, with 12 bases between. The CDR3 reads CASSLGPGLPYEQYF. The CDR3 DNA is TGTGCCAGCAGCTTAGGACCAGGCCTCCCCTACGAGCAGTACTTC.

This clone was found a few times. The chain is built from TRBV27 and TRBJ1-1; unclear D gene. Deletions cut 5 bases from V and 6 bases from J, with 13 bases between. Looked up from germline, CDR1 is MNHEY and CDR2 is SMNVEV (reference sequence). The CDR3 is 13 amino acids. The CDR3 bases are TGTGCCAGCAGTCTAACGGGAGACCCTGAAGCTTTCTTT. Protein sequence: CASSLTGDPEAFF.

V gene TRBV27 combines with J gene TRBJ2-3; D unclear. Germline values: CDR1 MNHEY, CDR2 SMNVEV (reference sequence). V dropped 5 bases and J dropped 6 bases, with 12 bases sitting between them. The CDR3 sequence is 13 residues long. The CDR3: CASSALEVDTQYF. The CDR3 nucleotides are TGTGCCAGCAGTGCCCTCGAGGTTGATACGCAGTATTTT.

The chain carries TRBV2 and TRBJ2-1, with a possible D match to TRBD1 (6 bases). Trimming shortened V by 3 bases and J by 1 base, and 13 bases separated the two germline ends. The CDR3 length is 16 residues. Per the germline V gene, CDR1 is SNHLY and CDR2 is FYNNEI. The DNA of the CDR3 is TGTGCCAGCAGTGAGGGACACTTCACTTCCTACAATGAGCAGTTCTTC. It yields the protein CASSEGHFTSYNEQFF.

On this clone itself: The junction and the germline gene differ at one end; a read error may be behind it. The chain joins TRBV7-7 to TRBJ2-7, with 8 positions matching TRBD1. The length of the CDR3 is 12 residues. Looked up from germline, CDR1 is SSHAT and CDR2 is FNYEAQ (reference sequence). The CDR3 coding sequence is TGTGCTAGCAGCTCACAGGGGGGCGAGCAGTACTTC. The encoded protein is CASSSQGGEQYF. The full variable domain, in which reference TRBV7-7 and TRBJ2-7 provide the parts outside the CDR3, is GAGVSQSPRYKVTKRGQDVTLRCDPISSHATLYWYQQALGQGPEFLTYFNYEAQPDKSGLPSDRFSAERPEGSISTLTIQRTEQRDSAMYRCASSSQGGEQYFGPGTRLTVT.

V and J are TRBV27 and TRBJ2-1; D is possibly TRBD2 (6 bases). From germline, CDR1 is MNHEY and CDR2 SMNVEV (reference sequence). Trimming took 5 bases from V and 0 from J, leaving 11 bases between them. This CDR3 spans 15 amino acids. This CDR3 reads CASSLRGSSYNEQFF. The CDR3 bases are TGTGCCAGCAGTCTGCGGGGTAGCTCCTACAATGAGCAGTTCTTC.

This chain links TRBV4-2 with TRBJ2-2; TRBD2 agrees at 9 bases. V was pared by 0 bases and J by 1 base, with 6 bases of the junction left unmatched. The CDR3 loop spans 18 amino acids. CDR1 is LGHNA, CDR2 YNFKEQ, per germline. The CDR3 protein is CASSQDLSGSLNTGELFF. The CDR3 region has the DNA TGTGCCAGCAGCCAAGATCTTAGCGGGAGTCTGAACACCGGGGAGCTGTTTTTT.

V gene TRBV5-6 combines with J gene TRBJ1-4; 8 bases are shared with TRBD1. Germline CDR1 SGHDT, CDR2 YYEEEE. The CDR3 extends over 15 amino acids. V lost 4 bases, J lost 4 bases, and 6 bases stayed unmatched. The DNA for the CDR3 is TGTGCCAGCAGCATGTGGACAGGGTTTAATGAAAAACTGTTTTTT. This translates into CASSMWTGFNEKLFF.